This T cell receptor (beta chain) was sequenced for a study of response to subunit inactivated influenza vaccine. TCRdb fed the RT-PCR reads into MiXCR, producing one record per CDR3 protein. The data show about 540,000 distinct CDR3 sequences, roughly 25% seen once. This CDR3 has 13 amino acids. The germline CDR1 and CDR2 sequences are MNHEY and SVGEGT. V was shortened by 9 bases and J by 5 bases, with 17 bases between the two germline ends. These records were also assigned to another study, of T cells expressing NK-cell markers. That work contributes: UMI-tagged 5'RACE template switching yielded the TCR beta cDNA. Sequencing of TCR beta repertoires drew on sorted CD3+CD56+NKG2C+, CD3+CD56+NKG2C- and CD3+CD56-NKG2C+ T cells. Seven sequenced donors out of eight were HCMV-seropositive, one seronegative. HCMV specificity of the expanded NKG2C+ T cell clones stayed unclear.

The chain carries TRBV6-2 or TRBV6-3 and TRBJ2-7; D might be TRBD2 (6 bases). The TCR comes from a man in his fifties or sixties who received an inactivated influenza vaccine. The sequencing used CD4+ T cells sorted from PBMCs, collected 11 to 12 days after vaccination. The CDR3 nucleotides read TGTGCCAGTCGACGGGGAGGCAGTGACGAGCAGTACTTC. Its protein is CASRRGGSDEQYF.